The source of this TCR beta chain is a study of blood T cell repertoires in COVID-19. Study as a whole: From the United States, Italy and Spain came samples of acute and convalescent COVID-19. PBMCs, B-cell-depleted T cells, or T cells provided the cDNA or gDNA that made up the material.

While infection was still active, Seattle patients were enrolled and then followed longitudinally. CDR1 and CDR2 (germline): SGHTA, FQGNSA. V was cut by 2 bases and J by 5 bases, with 13 bases left in between. CDR3 length equals 15 residues. Sequencing used immunoSEQ multiplex PCR; TCRdb keeps in-frame clones, though not all of them. Of some 80,000 clones detected, approximately 85% appear once; the ten largest clones hold 9.6%. The rearrangement joins TRBV7-2 to TRBJ1-5; no clear D. The source is a man between 50 and 59 years old with COVID-19, enrolled during active disease. Specimen: peripheral blood. The CDR3 protein is CASSLRVSGDQPQHF. DNA of the CDR3: TGTGCCAGCAGCTTACGGGTTTCGGGTGATCAGCCCCAGCATTTT.